Below, one T cell receptor beta chain is given with its context. Antigen specificity is unknown. Some clones are missing from TCRdb's copy, which holds only in-frame ones; the method was immunoSEQ multiplex PCR. The table has tens of thousands of clones, approximately 97% seen once. This specimen comes from a study of cytomegalovirus exposure and HLA in healthy donors. Across the study: The use of the same platform for the 110 or so validation repertoires and the roughly 700 first-cohort repertoires was reported by a later analysis. Study results and caveats: Reportedly, cytomegalovirus status was diagnosed with high sensitivity and specificity. Listed as cytomegalovirus-associated were approximately 160 TCR beta chains.

Between the trimmed V and J ends, which lost 4 bases and 0 bases, there was a span of 10 bases. The germline gives CDR1 MNHEY, CDR2 SMNVEV (reference sequence). There are 15 residues in the CDR3. V usage is TRBV27 and J usage is TRBJ2-1, with a possible D match to TRBD2 (7 bases). The source is a woman aged 18 to 35 in good health and CMV-seropositive. The source material was PBMCs. CDR3 sequence reads: CASSSRGGSYNEQFF. As DNA, the CDR3 is TGTGCCAGCAGTTCAAGGGGGGGCTCCTACAATGAGCAGTTCTTC.